This T cell receptor beta chain emerged from a study of blood T cell repertoires in COVID-19. Study background: T cells, B-cell-depleted T cells, or PBMCs supplied cDNA or gDNA.

V was shortened by 7 bases and J by 2 bases, with 14 bases between the two germline ends. Germline V CDR1 and CDR2: GTSNPN, SVGIG (reference sequence). This CDR3 region has 13 residues. Sequencing used immunoSEQ multiplex PCR; TCRdb keeps in-frame clones, though not all of them. This table holds roughly 220,000 clones, roughly 89% found once. Participants came from under 30 US areas, aged roughly 18 to 95 years. The sequence was collected from a man aged 25 to 45 who had been exposed to COVID-19. V is TRBV30 and J is TRBJ1-1; D unclear. The sequenced material came from PBMCs or T cells enriched from blood (not recorded which). The CDR3 DNA is TGTGCCTTTAAGCCGGGTCCTAACACTGAAGCTTTCTTT. It specifies CAFKPGPNTEAFF.